This section outlines one T cell receptor beta chain sequence together with its context. Antigen unknown. The data belong to a study of shared clonotypes between healthy human individuals. Findings and limits, study-wide: Naive subsets usually exceeded memory subsets in estimated richness.

The run depth of the assay was deep. Several immunoSEQ plates received, in even portions, the genomic DNA of each subset. Profiling relied on immunoSEQ multiplex PCR, and the TCRdb table lists in-frame clones only, not all of them. The top ten clones hold about 0.39% of a sample with 2,500,000 or so clones, 93% of them seen once. Per germline, CDR1 SGHRS and CDR2 YFSETQ. Trimming took 4 bases from V and 6 from J, leaving 13 bases between them. The CDR3 length is 14 residues. Sequencing was carried out using naive CD4+ T cells from PBMCs. The sample's subset: CD45RA+ positively selected. The rearrangement uses TRBV5-1 and TRBJ2-2; tentatively, D is TRBD1 (6 bases). This receptor was obtained from a man aged 18 to 30 in good health. Some clones in this sample may be carry-over from other donors' samples. The CDR3 DNA sequence: TGCGCCAGCAGCAATCTACAGGGTCCCGGGGAGCTGTTTTTT. It encodes CASSNLQGPGELFF.